This is a list of T cell receptor beta chains from one sample in a study of blood T cell repertoires in COVID-19. This table comes from immunoSEQ multiplex PCR, and its TCRdb copy is limited to in-frame clones, with some not included. Found here are about 170,000 clones, around 89% of them singletons; the top ten hold about 2.1%. Sequencing was carried out using peripheral blood. Source of these receptors: a man aged 50-60 years who had recovered from COVID-19. The CDR3 runs from the conserved cysteine through the conserved F or W. The D gene is left open where the match is weak. For some rows the clone size is stated as once, few or many, or as a class when expanded; others skip it.

V gene	J gene	D gene	clone size	CDR3 DNA	CDR3 protein
TRBV28	TRBJ2-1	TRBD2	-	TGTGCCAGCAGTTTGTTTAGCGGGGGTCCCCCAGAGCAGTTCTTC	CASSLFSGGPPEQFF
TRBV4-3	TRBJ2-1	TRBD1	-	TGCGCCAGCAGCCAAGATGTTTGGGACAGGGGCGACAATGAGCAGTTCTTC	CASSQDVWDRGDNEQFF
TRBV3-1/TRBV3-2	TRBJ1-2	-	-	TGTGCCAGCAGCCAAGTCCGCGGTGGCTACACCTTC	CASSQVRGGYTF
TRBV3-1/TRBV3-2	TRBJ1-3	-	once	TGTGCCAGCAGCCAAGTAGGAGTCGGAAACACCATATATTTT	CASSQVGVGNTIYF
TRBV18	TRBJ2-3	-	-	TGTGCCAGCTCACCGCGGAATGACCGCACAGATACGCAGTATTTT	CASSPRNDRTDTQYF
TRBV19	TRBJ2-5	-	-	TGTGCCAGTAGTATCGTACAGGGACAGACCCAGTACTTC	CASSIVQGQTQYF
TRBV7-9	TRBJ1-3	-	-	TGTGCCAGCAGCTTAGCGCGCTCTGGAAACACCATATATTTT	CASSLARSGNTIYF
TRBV13	TRBJ2-3	-	-	TGTGCCAGCAGCTTATCTAGCACAGATACGCAGTATTTT	CASSLSSTDTQYF
TRBV3-1/TRBV3-2	TRBJ2-7	-	few	TGTGCCAGCAGCCTTAGCGGCACACCCTACGAGCAGTACTTC	CASSLSGTPYEQYF
TRBV29-1	TRBJ1-4	TRBD1	-	TGCAGCGTCGCGGGACAGGGGGGCGAAAAACTGTTTTTT	CSVAGQGGEKLFF
TRBV7-9	TRBJ2-3	-	once	TGTGCCAGCAGCTTAGTGTCGGGGGATACGCAGTATTTT	CASSLVSGDTQYF
TRBV7-2	TRBJ1-5	-	-	TGTGCCAGCAGCTTGGGCGCGCAGGTGAATCAGCCCCAGCATTTT	CASSLGAQVNQPQHF
TRBV28	TRBJ2-7	TRBD1	-	TGTGCCAGCAGCCCGGCGGTGGGGACAGCCTACGAGCAGTACTTC	CASSPAVGTAYEQYF
TRBV2	TRBJ1-6	TRBD1	-	TGTGCCAGCAGTGAGGGGACAGGGGCACCTAATTCACCCCTCCACTTT	CASSEGTGAPNSPLHF
TRBV13	TRBJ2-5	TRBD2	once	TGTGCCAGCAGAGATCTAGCGGGAGGGCAAGAGACCCAGTACTTC	CASRDLAGGQETQYF
TRBV29-1	TRBJ2-5	TRBD1	-	TGCAGCGTTGGGACAGGGCAAGAGACCCAGTACTTC	CSVGTGQETQYF
TRBV28	TRBJ1-5	TRBD1	-	TGTGCCAGCAGGCCGACAGGGGGGATCAGCAATCAGCCCCAGCATTTT	CASRPTGGISNQPQHF
TRBV29-1	TRBJ2-3	TRBD2	-	TGCAGCGTTGTGGCTCTAGCGGGAGAGACAGATACGCAGTATTTT	CSVVALAGETDTQYF
TRBV9	TRBJ1-6	TRBD1	-	TGTGCCAGCAGCGCTAGACAGGGTACACCCCTCCACTTT	CASSARQGTPLHF
TRBV6-5	TRBJ2-7	TRBD2	-	TGTGCCAGCAGGGAGGGACTAGCGGTCTACGAGCAGTACTTC	CASREGLAVYEQYF
TRBV6-5	TRBJ1-2	TRBD1	-	TGTGCCAGCAGGTCGACAGGGTACTATGGCTACACCTTC	CASRSTGYYGYTF
TRBV7-2	TRBJ2-4	TRBD1	-	TGTGCCAGCAGTCAGGGGGCTGACATTCAGTACTTC	CASSQGADIQYF
TRBV6-5	TRBJ2-3	-	once	TGTGCCAGCAGTTACCCTGCGGGGGCCTCGGGAGATACGCAGTATTTT	CASSYPAGASGDTQYF
TRBV12-3/TRBV12-4	TRBJ1-1	-	once	TGTGCCAGCAGTCTATCTGGGGCGACTGAAGCTTTCTTT	CASSLSGATEAFF
TRBV5-4	TRBJ2-7	TRBD2	-	TGTGCCAGCAGCCAGACTAGCGGGGGGTTCCACGAGCAGTACTTC	CASSQTSGGFHEQYF
TRBV10-2	TRBJ2-5	TRBD2	-	TGCGCCAGCAGTGAACGGGGGGGCATCCAGACCCAGTACTTC	CASSERGGIQTQYF
TRBV20-1	TRBJ2-3	-	-	TGCAGTGCTAGCGGGACAGATACGCAGTATTTT	CSASGTDTQYF
TRBV19	TRBJ2-2	-	few	TGTGCCAGTAGTATTTTGGCGGACGGGGAGCTGTTTTTT	CASSILADGELFF
TRBV18	TRBJ2-7	-	-	TGTGCCAGCTCACAGGGTGAACGGGACTACGAGCAGTACTTC	CASSQGERDYEQYF
TRBV6-6	TRBJ2-6	TRBD1	-	TGTGCCAGCAGTCGGGACAGGGGAGCATCTGGGGCCAACGTCCTGACTTTC	CASSRDRGASGANVLTF
TRBV30	TRBJ1-2	-	-	TGTGCCTGGGGTCGGTATGGCTACACCTTC	CAWGRYGYTF
TRBV27	TRBJ1-6	-	once	TGTGCCAGCAGTTTAGGGGGCCCCTATAATTCACCCCTCCACTTT	CASSLGGPYNSPLHF
TRBV9	TRBJ1-1	-	few	TGTGCCAGCAGCTTAACCGGGACACAAACTGAAGCTTTCTTT	CASSLTGTQTEAFF
TRBV3-1/TRBV3-2	TRBJ2-3	TRBD1	-	TGTGCCAGCAGCCGACAGGGGGGGACAGATACGCAGTATTTT	CASSRQGGTDTQYF
TRBV5-4	TRBJ1-1	TRBD1	few	TGTGCCAGCAGCAGAGGACAGGGGGCTGTGAACACTGAAGCTTTCTTT	CASSRGQGAVNTEAFF
TRBV3-1/TRBV3-2	TRBJ2-2	TRBD1	-	TGTGCCAGCAGCCGTTACAGGGGAGTGGGGTACGCCGGGGAGCTGTTTTTT	CASSRYRGVGYAGELFF
TRBV5-1	TRBJ1-6	TRBD1	-	TGCGCCAGCAGCTTGGGGCGGACAGGCAATTCACCCCTCCACTTT	CASSLGRTGNSPLHF
TRBV19	TRBJ2-5	-	-	TGTGCCAGTAGTTTACAGGACAACCGAGAGACCCAGTACTTC	CASSLQDNRETQYF
TRBV10-3	TRBJ2-1	TRBD2	-	TGTGCCGTGGGACTAGCGGGAAATGAGCAGTTCTTC	CAVGLAGNEQFF
TRBV28	TRBJ1-5	-	-	TGTGCCAGCAGTTTAGAGTATCAGCCCCAGCATTTT	CASSLEYQPQHF
TRBV19	TRBJ2-4	TRBD1	-	TGTGCCAGTAGTCCAGGACAGGGCGGCATTCAGTACTTC	CASSPGQGGIQYF